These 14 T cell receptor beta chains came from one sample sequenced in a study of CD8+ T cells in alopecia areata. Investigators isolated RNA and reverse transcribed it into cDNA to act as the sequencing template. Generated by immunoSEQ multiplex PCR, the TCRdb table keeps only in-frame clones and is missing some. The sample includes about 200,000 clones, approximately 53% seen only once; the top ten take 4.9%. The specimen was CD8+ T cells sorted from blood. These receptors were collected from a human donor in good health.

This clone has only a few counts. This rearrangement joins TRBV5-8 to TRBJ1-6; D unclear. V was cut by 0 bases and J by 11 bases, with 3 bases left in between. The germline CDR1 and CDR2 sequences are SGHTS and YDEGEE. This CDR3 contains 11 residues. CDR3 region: CASSLVTPLHF. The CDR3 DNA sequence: TGTGCCAGCAGCTTGGTTACACCCCTCCACTTT. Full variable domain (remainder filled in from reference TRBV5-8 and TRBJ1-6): EAGVTQSPTHLIKTRGQQATLRCSPISGHTSVYWYQQALGLGLQFLLWYDEGEERNRGNFPPRFSGRQFPNYSSELNVNALELEDSALYLCASSLVTPLHFGNGTRLTVT.

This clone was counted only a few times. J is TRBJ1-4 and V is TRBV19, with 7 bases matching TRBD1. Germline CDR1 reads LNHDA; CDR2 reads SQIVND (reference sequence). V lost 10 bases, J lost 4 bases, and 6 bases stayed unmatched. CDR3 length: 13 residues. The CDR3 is CATRNRGNEKLFF. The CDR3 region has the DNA TGTGCCACTCGGAACAGGGGTAATGAAAAACTGTTTTTT.

In DNA, the CDR3 is TGTGCCAGCAGCTTGCTCGATGCTAACTATGGCTACACCTTC. This translates into CASSLLDANYGYTF. This rearrangement joins TRBV5-4 to TRBJ1-2; no clear D. Germline assignment: CDR1 SGHNT and CDR2 YYREEE (reference sequence). The CDR3 runs to 14 residues. Deletions cut 1 base from V and 0 bases from J, with 7 bases between.

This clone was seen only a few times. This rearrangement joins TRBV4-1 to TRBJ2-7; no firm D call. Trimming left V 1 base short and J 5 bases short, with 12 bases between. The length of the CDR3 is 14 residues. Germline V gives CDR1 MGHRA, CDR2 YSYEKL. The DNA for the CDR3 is TGCGCCAGCAGCCAAGGGGATGCCCCAGACGAGCAGTACTTC. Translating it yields CASSQGDAPDEQYF.

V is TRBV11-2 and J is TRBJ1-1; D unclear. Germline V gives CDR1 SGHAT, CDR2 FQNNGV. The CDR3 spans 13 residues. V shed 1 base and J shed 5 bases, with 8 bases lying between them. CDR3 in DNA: TGTGCCAGCAGCTTAGCTCTGACAACTGAAGCTTTCTTT. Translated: CASSLALTTEAFF.

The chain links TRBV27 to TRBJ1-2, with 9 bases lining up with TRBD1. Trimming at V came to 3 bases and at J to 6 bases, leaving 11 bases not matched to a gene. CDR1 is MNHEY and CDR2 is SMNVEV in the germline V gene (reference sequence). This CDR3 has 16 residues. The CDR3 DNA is TGTGCCAGCAGTTTTTCCGGTTATGGACAGGGGAATGGCTACACCTTC. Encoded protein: CASSFSGYGQGNGYTF.

The CDR3 DNA reads as TGTGCCAGCAGCATGAGCGGGGTCTCAGAGACCCAGTACTTC. Protein: CASSMSGVSETQYF. The chain combines TRBV7-9 with TRBJ2-5; TRBD2 matches at 7 bases. CDR3 length equals 14 residues. Trimming cost V 5 bases and J 4 bases; bases outside gene matches: 7. Germline CDR1 SEHNR, CDR2 FQNEAQ (reference sequence).

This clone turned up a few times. CDR3: CASSTTVNQRRTF. The DNA of the CDR3 is TGTGCCAGCAGTACAACAGTAAACCAACGTCGGACTTTC. This chain links TRBV27 with TRBJ2-6; D call uncertain. From germline, CDR1 is MNHEY and CDR2 SMNVEV (reference sequence). Deletions cut 5 bases from V and 18 bases from J, with 20 bases between. The CDR3 extends over 13 amino acids.

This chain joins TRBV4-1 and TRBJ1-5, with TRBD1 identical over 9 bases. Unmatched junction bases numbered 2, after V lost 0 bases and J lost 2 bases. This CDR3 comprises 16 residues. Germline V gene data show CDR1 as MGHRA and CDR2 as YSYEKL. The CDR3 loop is CASSQERQGGNQPQHF. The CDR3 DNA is TGCGCCAGCAGCCAAGAAAGACAGGGGGGCAATCAGCCCCAGCATTTT.

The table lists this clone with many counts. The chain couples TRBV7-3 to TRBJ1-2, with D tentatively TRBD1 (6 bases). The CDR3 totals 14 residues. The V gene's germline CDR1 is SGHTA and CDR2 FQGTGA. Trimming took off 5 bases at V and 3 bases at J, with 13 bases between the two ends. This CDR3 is CASSPEGGDYGYTF. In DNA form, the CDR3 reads TGTGCCAGCAGCCCCGAAGGGGGGGACTATGGCTACACCTTC.

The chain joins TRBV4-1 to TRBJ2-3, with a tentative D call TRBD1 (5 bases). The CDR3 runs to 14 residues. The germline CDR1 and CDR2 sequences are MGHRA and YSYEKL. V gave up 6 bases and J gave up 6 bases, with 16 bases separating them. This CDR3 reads CASSSGPGADTQYF. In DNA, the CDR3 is TGCGCCAGCAGTTCCGGACCTGGGGCCGATACGCAGTATTTT.

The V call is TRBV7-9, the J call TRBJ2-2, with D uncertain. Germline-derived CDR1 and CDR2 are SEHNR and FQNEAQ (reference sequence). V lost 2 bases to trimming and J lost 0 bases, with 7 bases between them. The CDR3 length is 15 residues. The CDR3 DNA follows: TGTGCCAGCAGCTTACCCGTTTCGAACACCGGGGAGCTGTTTTTT. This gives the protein CASSLPVSNTGELFF.

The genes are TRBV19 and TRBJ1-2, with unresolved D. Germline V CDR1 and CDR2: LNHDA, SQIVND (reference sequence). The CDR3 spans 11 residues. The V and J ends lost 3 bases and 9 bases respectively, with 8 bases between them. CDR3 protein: CASSIGKSYTF. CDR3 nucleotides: TGTGCCAGTAGTATCGGGAAGAGCTACACCTTC. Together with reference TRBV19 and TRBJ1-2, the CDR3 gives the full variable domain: DGGITQSPKYLFRKEGQNVTLSCEQNLNHDAMYWYRQDPGQGLRLIYYSQIVNDFQKGDIAEGYSVSREKKESFPLTVTSAQKNPTAFYLCASSIGKSYTFGSGTRLTVV.

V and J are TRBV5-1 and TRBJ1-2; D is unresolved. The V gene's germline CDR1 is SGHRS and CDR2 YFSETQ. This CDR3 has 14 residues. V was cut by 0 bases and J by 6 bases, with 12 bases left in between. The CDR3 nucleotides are TGCGCCAGCAGCTTGGCCGATTTGATTGATGGCTACACCTTC. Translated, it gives CASSLADLIDGYTF.